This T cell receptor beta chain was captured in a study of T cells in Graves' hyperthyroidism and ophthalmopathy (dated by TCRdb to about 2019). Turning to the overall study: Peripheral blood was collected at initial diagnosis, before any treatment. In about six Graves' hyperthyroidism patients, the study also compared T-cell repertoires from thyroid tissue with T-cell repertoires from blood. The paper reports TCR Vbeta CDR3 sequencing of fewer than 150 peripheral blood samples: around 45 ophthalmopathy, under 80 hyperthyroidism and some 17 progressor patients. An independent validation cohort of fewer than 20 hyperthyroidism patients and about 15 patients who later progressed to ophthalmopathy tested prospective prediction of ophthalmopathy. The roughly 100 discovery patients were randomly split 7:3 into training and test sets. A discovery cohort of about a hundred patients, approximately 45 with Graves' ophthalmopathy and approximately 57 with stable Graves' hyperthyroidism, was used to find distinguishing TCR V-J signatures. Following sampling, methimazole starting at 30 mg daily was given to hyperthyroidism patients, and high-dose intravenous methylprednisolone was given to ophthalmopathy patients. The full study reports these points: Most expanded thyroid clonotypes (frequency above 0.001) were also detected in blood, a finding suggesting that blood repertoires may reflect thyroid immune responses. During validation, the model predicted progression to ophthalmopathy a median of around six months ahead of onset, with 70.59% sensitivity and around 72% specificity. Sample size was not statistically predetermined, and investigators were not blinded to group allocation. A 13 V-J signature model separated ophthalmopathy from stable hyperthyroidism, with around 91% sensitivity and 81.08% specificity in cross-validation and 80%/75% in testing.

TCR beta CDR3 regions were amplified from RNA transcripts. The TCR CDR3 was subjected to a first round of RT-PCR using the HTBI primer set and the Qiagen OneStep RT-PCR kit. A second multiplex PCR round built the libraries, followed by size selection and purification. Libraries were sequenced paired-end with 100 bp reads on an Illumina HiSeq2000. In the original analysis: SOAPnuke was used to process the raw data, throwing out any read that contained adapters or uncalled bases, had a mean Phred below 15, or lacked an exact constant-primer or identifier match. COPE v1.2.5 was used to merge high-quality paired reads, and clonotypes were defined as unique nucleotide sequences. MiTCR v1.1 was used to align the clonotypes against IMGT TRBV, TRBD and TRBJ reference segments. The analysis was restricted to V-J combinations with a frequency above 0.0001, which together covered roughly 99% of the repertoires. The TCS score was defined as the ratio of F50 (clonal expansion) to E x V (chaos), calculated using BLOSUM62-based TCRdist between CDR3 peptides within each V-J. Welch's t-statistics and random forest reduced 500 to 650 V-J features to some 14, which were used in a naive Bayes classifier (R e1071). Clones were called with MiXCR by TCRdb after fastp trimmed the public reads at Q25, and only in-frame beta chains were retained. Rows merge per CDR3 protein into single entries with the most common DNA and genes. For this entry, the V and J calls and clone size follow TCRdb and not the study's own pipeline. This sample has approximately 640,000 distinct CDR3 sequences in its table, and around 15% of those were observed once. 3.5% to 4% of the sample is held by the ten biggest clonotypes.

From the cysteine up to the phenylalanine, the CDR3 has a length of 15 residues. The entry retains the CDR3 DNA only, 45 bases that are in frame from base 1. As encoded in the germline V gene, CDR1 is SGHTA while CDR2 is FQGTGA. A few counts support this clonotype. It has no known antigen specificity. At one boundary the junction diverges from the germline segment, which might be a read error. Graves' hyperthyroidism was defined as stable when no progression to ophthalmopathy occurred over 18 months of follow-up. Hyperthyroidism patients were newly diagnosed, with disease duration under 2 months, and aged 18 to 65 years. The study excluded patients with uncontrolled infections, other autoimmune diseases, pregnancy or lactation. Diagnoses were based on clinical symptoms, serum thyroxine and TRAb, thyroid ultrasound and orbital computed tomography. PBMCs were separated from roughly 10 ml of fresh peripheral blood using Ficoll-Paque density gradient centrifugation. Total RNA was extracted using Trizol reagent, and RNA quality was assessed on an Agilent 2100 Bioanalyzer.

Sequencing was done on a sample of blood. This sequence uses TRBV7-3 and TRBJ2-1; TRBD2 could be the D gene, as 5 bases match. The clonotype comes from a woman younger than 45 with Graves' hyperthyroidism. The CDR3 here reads CASSSDGSSYNEQSF. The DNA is TGTGCCAGCAGTTCCGATGGGAGCTCCTACAATGAGCAGTCCTTC. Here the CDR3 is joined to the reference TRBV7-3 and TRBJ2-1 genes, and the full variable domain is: GAGVSQTPSNKVTEKGKYVELRCDPISGHTALYWYRQSLGQGPEFLIYFQGTGAADDSGLPNDRFFAVRPEGSVSTLKIQRTERGDSAVYLCASSSDGSSYNEQSFGPGTRLTVL.